This passage covers 3 T cell receptor beta chains from one sample sequenced in a study of shared clonotypes between healthy human individuals (dated by TCRdb to 2018 to 2021). Library preparation used the immunoSEQ multiplex PCR assay. Not all clones reach the TCRdb copy of this immuneACCESS table, which keeps in-frame sequences only. Checked studies attribute under half of the gap to unresolved V genes and leave the rest unexplained. The sample table records about a million clones; about 76% of these occur just once. The ten biggest clones cover about 1.4% of the sample. The sequenced material came from memory CD4+ T cells sorted from blood. The cell subset or site tag for this specimen amounts to: CD45RA-negative fraction. The receptor set was obtained from a man aged 18 to 29 in good health.

This chain links TRBV7-2 with TRBJ2-5, with a weak D call TRBD1 (5 bases). The CDR3 is made up of 16 amino acids. Trimming removed 5 bases at V and 2 bases at J, with 18 bases between. Germline CDR1 reads SGHTA; CDR2 reads FQGNSA. CDR3 nucleotide sequence: TGTGCCAGCAGCGCGGCCGGACAAGCACCTCAAGAGACCCAGTACTTC. It is translated as CASSAAGQAPQETQYF.

At least ten counts were recorded for this clone. The J gene is TRBJ1-5, the V gene TRBV28; TRBD1 matches at 7 bases. Per germline, CDR1 MDHEN and CDR2 SYDVKM. This CDR3 region has 14 residues. J gave up 7 bases and V 6 bases, and 9 bases lay outside the gene matches. The CDR3 DNA reads TGTGCCAGCAGATCAGGGGGAGGAGCACAGCCCCAGCATTTT. This translates into CASRSGGGAQPQHF.

The CDR3 loop is CASSQGPFAGYTF. CDR3 bases: TGTGCCAGCAGTCAGGGACCCTTTGCCGGCTACACCTTC. V gene TRBV27 combines with J gene TRBJ1-2; D is perhaps TRBD1 (5 bases). V was pared by 5 bases and J by 8 bases, with 15 bases between. Germline CDR1 MNHEY, CDR2 SMNVEV (reference sequence). The CDR3 runs 13 residues.